Detailed here is one T cell receptor beta chain. This clonotype showed up many times. Its recognized antigen is unknown. No base qualities exist here, and no much larger clone lies one base off it. The data derive from a study of T-cell reconstitution after alpha-beta-depleted transplantation in children (dated by TCRdb to the mid-2010s). Context from the whole study: Using TCR repertoire profiling, the study followed T-cell immune reconstitution in a quantitative way in children after TCRalphabeta/CD19-depleted allogeneic hematopoietic cell transplantation.

The study at large found these results: In some patients, the high TCRbeta diversity seen at day 60 was put down to recipient T cells and intrathymic progenitors that had survived conditioning. The frequencies of hyperexpanded clones fell over the following months, and after one year, T-cell counts and TCRbeta diversity were mostly attributed to newly produced T cells. The apparently early recovery of alphabetaT-cell counts about two months after transplant reportedly depended on only several hundred rapidly expanded clones that came from non-depleted graft cells.

The time point label here, explained by the study, means: day 60 (about 2 months) after transplantation. Explained via the paper, the treatment or condition label denotes: allogeneic hematopoietic cell transplantation with graft depleted of TCRalphabeta T cells and CD19 B cells. The children who served as transplant recipients had been given grafts of TCRalphabeta/CD19-depleted allogeneic hematopoietic cells. To prepare the library, PCR was applied. Sequencing used an Illumina HiSeq 2500. TCR libraries were prepared with molecular barcoding, using unique molecular identifiers to normalize TCRbeta repertoire quantification. TCRdb redid the processing of the public reads, applying fastp at Q25 and MiXCR, and retained in-frame beta chains. Each CDR3 protein gets just one entry, which takes the most common genes and DNA from the rows behind it. The sample table lists roughly 100,000 distinct CDR3 sequences, 5% to 6% of them with a count of one. The ten top clones hold about 6% of the sample.

CDR1 KGHSH and CDR2 LQKENI are derived from the germline V gene. There are 16 amino acids in the CDR3, from cysteine to phenylalanine inclusive. CDR3 DNA is the only sequence kept; it has 48 bases, read in frame from the first base. Trimming at the junction amounts to 3 bases on V and 0 bases on J, and the germline ends lie 12 bases apart. The chain employs TRBV18 and TRBJ2-1; the D gene is perhaps TRBD1, from 5 matching bases. The sequencing used PBMCs, mostly from graft donor cells, collected 60 days after TCRalphabeta/CD19-depleted stem cell transplant. This TCR was sampled from a female patient under 10 years old who had a stem cell transplant for Fanconi anemia, so the T cells may come from the graft donor. The nucleotide sequence reads as follows: TGTGCCAGCTCACCGTGGGGCAGCTTCTCCTACAATGAGCAGTTCTTC. Protein translation: CASSPWGSFSYNEQFF. The variable domain in full, with residues beyond the CDR3 obtained from the reference TRBV18 and TRBJ2-1 genes, is NAGVMQNPRHLVRRRGQEARLRCSPMKGHSHVYWYRQLPEEGLKFMVYLQKENIIDESGMPKERFSAEFPKEGPSILRIQQVVRGDSAAYFCASSPWGSFSYNEQFFGPGTRLTVL.